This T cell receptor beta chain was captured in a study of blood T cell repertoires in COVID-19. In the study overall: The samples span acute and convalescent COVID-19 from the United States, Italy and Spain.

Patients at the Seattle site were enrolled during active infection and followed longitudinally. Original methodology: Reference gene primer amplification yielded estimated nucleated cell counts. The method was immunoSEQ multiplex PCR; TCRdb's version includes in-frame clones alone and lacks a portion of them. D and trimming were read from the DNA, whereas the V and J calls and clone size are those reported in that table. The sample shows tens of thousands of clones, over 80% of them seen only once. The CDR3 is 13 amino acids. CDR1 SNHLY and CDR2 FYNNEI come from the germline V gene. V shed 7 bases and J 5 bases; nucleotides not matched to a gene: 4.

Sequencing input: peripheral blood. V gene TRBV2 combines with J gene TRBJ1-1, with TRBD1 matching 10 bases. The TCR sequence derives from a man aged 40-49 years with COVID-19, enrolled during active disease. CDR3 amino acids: CASTDRGRTEAFF. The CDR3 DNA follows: TGTGCCAGCACCGACAGGGGGCGAACTGAAGCTTTCTTT.